This is a list of T cell receptor beta chains from one sample in a study of blood T cells in healthy people across ages. From the 5' RACE reads, TCRdb called clonotypes with MiXCR, one entry per CDR3 protein. The repertoire holds approximately 760,000 distinct CDR3 sequences, approximately 25% seen once, with more than 8.5% in the top ten. These same data were also listed under a study on T cells of mothers and their children.

The specimen was blood. The receptors were gathered from a boy under 18 in good health. Each CDR3 is given with its conserved first and last residue.

j_gene	v_gene	CDR3aa
TRBJ2-7	TRBV6-6	CASSYHDSYEQYF
TRBJ2-3	TRBV12-3/TRBV12-4	CASSLLRVTDTQYF
TRBJ2-1	TRBV12-5	CASGLLDEQFF
TRBJ2-6	TRBV7-9	CASISNPAPGANVLTF
TRBJ2-5	TRBV20-1	CSARDRDRGETQYF
TRBJ1-2	TRBV5-1	CASSLEVPGDYGYTF
TRBJ2-1	TRBV10-3	CAISESGIEQFF
TRBJ2-1	TRBV29-1	CSVTRGGSYNEQFF
TRBJ2-3	TRBV25-1	CASSEYWLTASTDTQYF
TRBJ2-7	TRBV3-1	CASSQGYGSYEQYF
TRBJ2-4	TRBV7-9	CASSLQGENIQYF
TRBJ2-5	TRBV5-6	CASTQGPQETQYF
TRBJ2-1	TRBV7-9	CASSLVGTSRNEQFF
TRBJ1-2	TRBV28	CASRPNSPGGHGYTF
TRBJ2-1	TRBV20-1	CSARKLAGNFNEQFF
TRBJ1-5	TRBV28	CASSFRGGSNQPQHF
TRBJ2-2	TRBV10-3	CAISEQGELFF
TRBJ2-7	TRBV12-3/TRBV12-4	CASSPGLDPDEQYF
TRBJ2-3	TRBV20-1	CSATPRQFKVGGTQYF
-	TRBV18	CASSPSAFYEQYF
-	TRBV28	CATREIRDGLSYEQYF
-	TRBV5-6	CASSYTRDTTYEQYF
TRBJ2-4	TRBV6-5	CASSYGQGNIQYF
TRBJ2-3	TRBV9	CASSAQTISTDTQYF
TRBJ2-5	TRBV11-3	CASSPITTGTVDREAQYF
TRBJ2-3	TRBV4-1	CASSHAPASTDTQYF
TRBJ2-5	TRBV5-6	CASSSTTSGRALLQETQYF
TRBJ2-5	TRBV3-1	CASSQDSQGVRNQYF
TRBJ2-1	TRBV20-1	CSARPASIPPYNEQFF
TRBJ2-2	TRBV6-4	CASSDWTISGELFF
TRBJ2-1	TRBV3-1	CASSQRNRDKFF
TRBJ2-7	TRBV10-3	CAISEQGYYEQYF
-	TRBV15	CATSDGPSYNEQFF
TRBJ2-5	TRBV12-5	CASGIPGTAQETQYF
TRBJ2-5	TRBV4-2	CASSPRTSGSIQETQYF
-	TRBV4-2	CASSQWDRRYEQYF
TRBJ2-7	TRBV4-3	CASSPSSYSYEQYF
TRBJ2-3	TRBV4-1	CASSQDSPSTDTQYF
TRBJ2-7	TRBV29-1	CSVGPRGYEQYF
TRBJ2-1	TRBV29-1	CSVEDFMMTGTNNEQFF
TRBJ2-1	TRBV7-2	CASSLAGHEQFF
TRBJ2-6	TRBV9	CASSPWTGGFSGANVLTF
TRBJ1-2	TRBV12-5	CASGLWNSANYGYTF
-	TRBV3-1	CASSPWGGAGISEQYF
-	TRBV29-1	CSVVGRDSYEQYF
TRBJ1-4	TRBV20-1	CSARVDNEKLFF
TRBJ2-1	TRBV6-5	CASSRFKGNNEQFF
TRBJ1-2	TRBV7-2	CASSLDGGGAGYTF
TRBJ2-3	TRBV2	CASSIGRPGDTQYF
TRBJ1-1	TRBV27	CASSLGSGMNTEAFF
TRBJ2-2	TRBV29-1	CSVRDGNTGELFF
TRBJ2-5	TRBV29-1	CSVEALAGVRETQCF
TRBJ2-1	TRBV7-9	CASSPGQSGTSFYNEQFF
TRBJ1-2	TRBV20-1	CSAITGAGNGYTF
TRBJ2-2	TRBV12-3/TRBV12-4	CASSLVAGVSTGELFF
-	TRBV9	CASSPLWGPNEQFF
TRBJ1-1	TRBV7-9	CASSSQVGTEAFF